These T cell receptor beta chains were read from a single sample in a study of shared T cell receptors in the human thymus. Generated by immunoSEQ multiplex PCR, the TCRdb table keeps only in-frame clones and is missing some. The sample holds hundreds of thousands of clones, 75% to 90% seen once. These data were also reused for a study on human thymus T cells.

The source material was thymocytes. The receptors shown here come from a girl younger than two with a congenital heart defect. The CDR3 runs from the conserved cysteine through the conserved F or W. D genes are given only for firm matches. The size of a clone is reported for some rows only, either as once, few or many, or as a class for expanded clones.

TRBJ2-7	.	TRBV14	.	TGTGCCAGCAGCCAAAGAGACGAGCAGTACTTC	CASSQRDEQYF
TRBJ1-1	.	TRBV29-1	.	TGCAGCGTTGAACGCGGACAGCTGAACACTGAAGCTTTCTTT	CSVERGQLNTEAFF
TRBJ1-5	.	TRBV5-7	.	TGTGCCAGCAGCTTACCCTCTTCAGGGGAAGGGCGTCAGCCCCAGCATTTT	CASSLPSSGEGRQPQHF
TRBJ1-1	.	TRBV7-9	.	TGTGCCAGCACGCTCAGGAGCGGGAGTATGGCTTTCTTT	CASTLRSGSMAFF
TRBJ1-1	.	TRBV7-7	.	TGTGCTAGCAGCCAACTTTTGAACACTGAAGCTTTCTTT	CASSQLLNTEAFF
TRBJ1-2	.	TRBV5-6	.	TGTGCCAGCATCCACTACGGAGCGAGGGAAATCATCTATGGCTACACCTTC	CASIHYGAREIIYGYTF
TRBJ1-2	TRBD1	TRBV28	few	TGTGCCAGCAACGACAGACAGGGCTATGGCTACACCTTC	CASNDRQGYGYTF
TRBJ1-2	TRBD1	TRBV30	.	TGTGCCTGGAAATCGGGGACAGGGGTTTACGGCTACACCTTC	CAWKSGTGVYGYTF
TRBJ1-1	TRBD1	TRBV27	.	TGTGCCAGCAGTTTGCCACAGGGGGCTCCGAACACTGAAGCTTTCTTT	CASSLPQGAPNTEAFF
TRBJ2-2	TRBD2	TRBV7-2	.	TGTGCCAGCAGCTTCTTGCGGGGGACCGGGGAGCTGTTTTTT	CASSFLRGTGELFF
TRBJ1-1	.	TRBV11-2	.	TGTGCCAGCAGCTCGGAAAGGGACCGGAGGGACCGCGCGAACACTGAAGCTTTCTTT	CASSSERDRRDRANTEAFF
TRBJ2-7	.	TRBV9	.	TGTGCCAGCAGCCCCCGAGGGCAGGTCCACGAGCAGTACTTC	CASSPRGQVHEQYF
TRBJ2-2	.	TRBV29-1	.	TGCAGCGTTGAAGAGGGGGGACAGCCGAACACCGGGGAGCTGTTTTTT	CSVEEGGQPNTGELFF
TRBJ2-5	.	TRBV12-5	.	TGTGCTAGTGTATTCTCTAGCCAAGAGACCCAGTACTTC	CASVFSSQETQYF
TRBJ1-1	.	TRBV18	.	TGTGCCAGCTCACCATGCGGAAGGTTTTGCCAAAATCCAGCTTTCTTT	CASSPCGRFCQNPAFF
TRBJ1-2	.	TRBV6-1	.	TGTGCCAGCAGTGATCTTGGCGGTGGCTACACCTTC	CASSDLGGGYTF
TRBJ1-3	.	TRBV19	few	TGTGCCAGTAGTTGCGGGTCCGAGGGCGGAAACACCATATATTTT	CASSCGSEGGNTIYF
TRBJ2-6	TRBD1	TRBV5-6	few	TGTGCCAGCAGCTCTACCGGGACAGCACTTTCCTCTGGGGCCAACGTCCTGACTTTC	CASSSTGTALSSGANVLTF
TRBJ2-1	TRBD1	TRBV12-5	.	TGTGCTAGTGGTTTGTGGCGGGACAGGGAAAATGAGCAGTTCTTC	CASGLWRDRENEQFF
TRBJ1-4	TRBD1	TRBV4-1	.	TGCGCCAGCAGCCAAGACCGGGGCACGACAGGGTCCGAAAAACTGTTTTTT	CASSQDRGTTGSEKLFF
TRBJ2-7	TRBD1	TRBV5-1	.	TGCGCCAGCAGCTCCACAGGGGGCGGTAAGCAGTACTTC	CASSSTGGGKQYF
TRBJ1-1	.	TRBV27	.	TGTGCCAGCAGTTTTAAACCGGACACTGAAGCTTTCTTT	CASSFKPDTEAFF
TRBJ1-6	TRBD1	TRBV27	.	TGTGCCAGCAGTAAGCGACAGGGGATAAATTCACCCCTCCACTTT	CASSKRQGINSPLHF
TRBJ2-1	TRBD1	TRBV5-1	.	TGCGCCAGCAGCAAGGTCCCGGGACAGGATACCTTGGATGAGCAGTTCTTC	CASSKVPGQDTLDEQFF
TRBJ1-2	.	TRBV11-2	.	TGTGCCAGCAGCATACAGACCCACCGAATTGGCTACACCTTC	CASSIQTHRIGYTF
TRBJ1-1	TRBD1	TRBV18	.	TGTGCCAGCTCACCAGACAGGGGGCTAAAGGAGACCTACACTGAAGCTTTCTTT	CASSPDRGLKETYTEAFF
TRBJ1-1	TRBD1	TRBV7-6	.	TGTGCCAGCAGCCAACCACGTTTTGACAGGGTGAACACTGAAGCTTTCTTT	CASSQPRFDRVNTEAFF
TRBJ1-5	TRBD1	TRBV11-2	.	TGTGCCAGCAGCCTGGACAGGGGGTCGCAGCCCCAGCATTTT	CASSLDRGSQPQHF
TRBJ1-2	TRBD1	TRBV10-2	.	TGCGCCAGCAGTTTGGACAGGGGGCTCTATGGCTACACCTTC	CASSLDRGLYGYTF
TRBJ2-7	TRBD2	TRBV2	once	TGTGCCAGCAGTGGGACTAGGCACTACGAGCAGTACTTC	CASSGTRHYEQYF
TRBJ2-5	TRBD1	TRBV5-1	few	TGCGCCAGCAGCTTGGCTGACAGGGACAACCCGCGTTGGGAGACCCAGTACTTC	CASSLADRDNPRWETQYF
TRBJ2-7	.	TRBV5-5	.	TGTGCCAGCAGCTTGCGAGCCTCCTACGAGCAGTACTTC	CASSLRASYEQYF
TRBJ2-1	.	TRBV6-5	.	TGTGCCAGCTTTGGCAACGGCGGCAATGAGCAGTTCTTC	CASFGNGGNEQFF
TRBJ1-3	.	TRBV20-1	.	TGCAGTGCCCGTCAGGGAAACACCATATATTTT	CSARQGNTIYF
TRBJ1-1	.	TRBV4-3	.	TGCGCCAGCAGCCAAGGGGGGGGTGAAGCTTTCTTT	CASSQGGGEAFF
TRBJ1-2	.	TRBV5-8	.	TGTGCCAGCAGCCCCCCGAGGGTGGGGTATGGCTACACCTTC	CASSPPRVGYGYTF
TRBJ1-6	TRBD1	TRBV5-1	.	TGCGCCAGCAGCAAGACAGGGAATTCACCCCTCCACTTT	CASSKTGNSPLHF
TRBJ2-3	.	TRBV2	.	TGTGCCAGCAGTCTACAGACTAGAGATACGCAGTATTTT	CASSLQTRDTQYF
TRBJ1-5	TRBD1	TRBV28	.	TGTGCCAGCAGAGTCGACACAGGGGTTAGCAATCAGCCCCAGCATTTT	CASRVDTGVSNQPQHF
TRBJ1-1	.	TRBV5-1	.	TGCGCCAGCAGCTTGAATGCAGGGAGGACTGAAGCTTTCTTT	CASSLNAGRTEAFF